This record looks at one T cell receptor beta chain sequence and its context. This clonotype has only a few counts. Its antigen is still unknown. No quality values exist for individual bases; no much larger clone is one base distant. This entry belongs to a study of T cells in Graves' hyperthyroidism and ophthalmopathy (dated by TCRdb to between 2018 and 2020). In terms of the full investigation: Peripheral blood was sampled at the time of initial diagnosis, prior to any treatment. To identify distinguishing TCR V-J signatures, a discovery cohort of 90 to 100 patients was used, comprising approximately 40 with Graves' ophthalmopathy and around 57 with stable Graves' hyperthyroidism. Prospective prediction of ophthalmopathy was tested in an independent validation cohort consisting of some 18 hyperthyroidism patients and some 17 patients who later progressed to ophthalmopathy. The roughly 91 discovery patients were randomly divided into training and test sets at a 7:3 ratio. The study also compared thyroid tissue and blood T-cell repertoires from five or six Graves' hyperthyroidism patients. After blood sampling, hyperthyroidism patients were treated with methimazole at a starting dose of 30 mg daily, and ophthalmopathy patients were treated with high-dose intravenous methylprednisolone. The paper describes TCR Vbeta CDR3 sequencing of around 140 peripheral blood samples, made up of roughly 45 ophthalmopathy patients, around 78 hyperthyroidism patients and roughly 17 progressor patients. Results and caveats for the whole study, not just this receptor: A model built on a 13 V-J signature distinguished ophthalmopathy from stable hyperthyroidism, reaching 85% to 90% sensitivity and around 81% specificity in cross-validation and 80%/75% in testing. Most expanded thyroid clonotypes (frequency above 0.001) were also detected in blood, a finding suggesting that blood repertoires may reflect thyroid immune responses. Sample size was not statistically predetermined, and blinding of investigators to group allocation was not performed. In validation, the model predicted progression to ophthalmopathy with about 71% sensitivity and less than 75% specificity, a median of about six months before onset.

The germline V gene (reference sequence) provides CDR1 DFQATT and CDR2 SNEGSKA. The CDR3 numbers 15 residues from cysteine through phenylalanine. Only the CDR3 portion is preserved as DNA: 45 bases, with reading frame beginning at the first base. V is clipped by 0 bases and J by 1 base, and the sequence between their germline boundaries is 12 bases long. Graves' hyperthyroidism was defined as stable when no progression to ophthalmopathy occurred over 18 months of follow-up. Hyperthyroidism patients were newly diagnosed, had a disease duration of under 2 months, and were aged 18 to 65 years. Exclusion was applied to patients with uncontrolled infections, other autoimmune diseases, pregnancy or lactation. Diagnoses were established on the basis of clinical symptoms, serum thyroxine and TRAb, thyroid ultrasound, and orbital computed tomography. PBMCs were isolated from 8 to 10 ml of fresh peripheral blood by Ficoll-Paque density gradient centrifugation. Trizol reagent was used to extract total RNA, and RNA quality was then checked on an Agilent 2100 Bioanalyzer.

TCR beta CDR3 regions were amplified from RNA transcripts. A first-round RT-PCR of the TCR CDR3 used the HTBI primer set with the Qiagen OneStep RT-PCR kit. A second multiplex PCR round built the libraries, followed by size selection and purification. The libraries were sequenced on an Illumina HiSeq2000 using paired-end 100 bp reads. Regarding the original processing steps: SOAPnuke was used to process the raw data, with reads discarded if the reads contained adapters or uncalled bases, had a mean Phred below 15, or lacked an exact constant-primer or identifier match. High-quality paired reads were merged with COPE v1.2.5, and unique nucleotide sequences were defined as clonotypes. Clonotypes were aligned to IMGT TRBV, TRBD and TRBJ reference segments using MiTCR v1.1. The analysis was restricted to V-J combinations with a frequency above 0.0001, which together covered 99% to 99.2% of the repertoires. The TCS score was defined as the ratio of F50 (clonal expansion) to E x V (chaos), calculated using BLOSUM62-based TCRdist between CDR3 peptides within each V-J. Welch's t-statistics and random forest reduced roughly 500 V-J features to some 14, which were used in a naive Bayes classifier (R e1071). The Morisita-Horn index was used to measure how similar the thyroid and blood repertoires were. TCRdb passed the public sequencing reads through fastp at Q25 and MiXCR, retaining productive beta sequences. Every entry covers one CDR3 protein and lists the most common genes and DNA from its rows. The V and J calls here are based on TCRdb, not the publication. A total of roughly 710,000 distinct CDR3 sequences appear in this sample, roughly 32% of them only once. In total, the top ten clones hold around 31% of the sample.

The source material was blood. The TCR sequence derives from a woman aged 40 to 50 with Graves' hyperthyroidism. The sequence links TRBV20-1 to TRBJ2-5, and TRBD1 may be the D gene, going by 6 matching bases. The CDR3 region: CSARDSQTGQETQYF. The bases read TGCAGTGCTAGAGACTCTCAGACAGGCCAAGAGACCCAGTACTTC.